These 21 T cell receptor beta chains share one sample of origin, sequenced in a study of OX40 agonist ivuxolimab in advanced cancers. Library construction relied on the immunoSEQ multiplex PCR assay. TCRdb carries this immuneACCESS record with in-frame sequences only. Its versions omit some clonotypes, under half of them owing to an unresolved V gene in the studies checked, with the rest unexplained. The table for this sample lists approximately 68,000 clones; roughly 90% of them were counted only once. The ten largest clones represent 10% of the sample. The sequencing used CD4+ or CD8+ T cells sorted from blood, collected in a trial of the OX40 agonist ivuxolimab. Source of these receptors: an adult with an advanced solid tumor such as melanoma, head and neck, liver or kidney cancer.

This clone showed up just once. DNA for the CDR3: TGTGCCAGCAGCGACATACAGACAGGGCGATTTAGCAATGAGCAGTTCTTC. It encodes CASSDIQTGRFSNEQFF. This chain joins TRBV27 and TRBJ2-1; TRBD1 matches at 7 bases. The CDR3 totals 17 residues. Trimming at V came to 6 bases and at J to 6 bases, leaving 17 bases not matched to a gene. Per the germline V gene, CDR1 is MNHEY and CDR2 is SMNVEV (reference sequence).

The chain is built from TRBV5-4 and TRBJ2-3; perhaps D is TRBD1 or TRBD2 (5 bases each). Germline-derived CDR1 and CDR2 are SGHNT and YYREEE (reference sequence). The CDR3 loop spans 14 amino acids. Trimming shortened V by 4 bases and J by 2 bases, and 11 bases separated the two germline ends. The CDR3, as DNA: TGTGCCAGCAGCCCGGGGCTCTCCACAGATACGCAGTATTTT. Translated: CASSPGLSTDTQYF. Combining the CDR3 with reference TRBV5-4 and TRBJ2-3 gives the whole variable domain ETGVTQSPTHLIKTRGQQVTLRCSSQSGHNTVSWYQQALGQGPQFIFQYYREEENGRGNFPPRFSGLQFPNYSSELNVNALELDDSALYLCASSPGLSTDTQYFGPGTRLTVL.

The chain uses TRBV10-1 and TRBJ2-5, with 11 bases lining up with TRBD2. The DNA end is a closer match to TRBJ2-7, so the J assignment may be wrong. The CDR3 has 15 residues. CDR1 and CDR2 from the germline V gene are WNHNN and SYGVQD (reference sequence). DNA of the CDR3: TGCGCCAGCAGTGAACTAGCGGGGGCCGCCTACGAGCAGTACTTC. Its protein is CASSELAGAAYEQYF.

With regard to this clone: Other DNA sequences within the sample encode an identical CDR3. The chain couples TRBV7-9 to TRBJ2-1, with a weak D call TRBD2 (7 bases). CDR1 SEHNR and CDR2 FQNEAQ come from the germline V gene (reference sequence). V lost 6 bases and J 6 bases, leaving 9 bases between the germline ends. The CDR3 is 12 residues long. The CDR3 sequence: CASSRGGNEQFF. The CDR3 coding sequence is TGTGCCAGCAGTAGGGGGGGCAATGAGCAGTTCTTC.

About this clone itself: The sample contains more than one DNA sequence encoding this CDR3. The chain combines TRBV6-5 with TRBJ1-1; D gene uncertain. Deletions cut 0 bases from V and 2 bases from J, with 7 bases between. This CDR3 has 14 amino acids. Germline assignment: CDR1 MNHEY and CDR2 SVGAGI. CDR3 nucleotides: TGTGCCAGCAGTTACTCCTTGGGTAACACTGAAGCTTTCTTT. Translated: CASSYSLGNTEAFF.

This clone was seen more than once but under ten times. The V and J genes are TRBV11-2 and TRBJ1-4; 7 positions match TRBD1. Trimming removed 0 bases from V and 6 bases from J; junction bases left unmatched: 4. CDR3 length equals 15 residues. Germline lookup yields CDR1 SGHAT and CDR2 FQNNGV. This CDR3 is CASSLESGGDEKLFF. The CDR3 DNA follows: TGTGCCAGCAGCTTAGAGTCAGGGGGAGATGAAAAACTGTTTTTT.

In regard to this clone: A much larger clone differs by one base, so this may be a read error. V is TRBV11-2 and J is TRBJ1-1; D ambiguous. This CDR3 region has 11 residues. The V end lost 1 base, the J end lost 5 bases, and 2 bases lay between the germline ends. Germline CDR1 is SGHAT and CDR2 is FQNNGV. CDR3 nucleotides: TGTGCCAGCAGCTTAGGTACTGAAGCTTTCTTT. Its translation: CASSLGTEAFF.

The genes are TRBV4-1 and TRBJ1-1; D is undetermined. V gave up 1 base and J gave up 5 bases, with 14 bases separating them. In germline, CDR1 is MGHRA, CDR2 YSYEKL. The CDR3 covers 15 residues. This chain's CDR3 is CASSQGLGLGTEAFF. The CDR3 DNA sequence: TGCGCCAGCAGCCAAGGCCTGGGGTTGGGTACTGAAGCTTTCTTT.

The chain uses TRBV13 and TRBJ1-3; D is perhaps TRBD1 (6 bases). V lost 2 bases to trimming and J lost 7 bases, with 6 bases between them. CDR1 and CDR2 from the germline V gene are PRHDT and FYEKMQ (reference sequence). CDR3 size: 12 residues. CDR3 amino acids: CASSLQGNTIYF. The DNA for the CDR3 is TGTGCCAGCAGCTTACAGGGGAACACCATATATTTT.

The chain joins TRBV13 to TRBJ1-2; TRBD1 matches at 9 bases. Trimming took 5 bases from V and 4 from J; bases not matched to a gene: 5. The CDR3 contains 14 residues. Germline V CDR1 and CDR2: PRHDT, FYEKMQ (reference sequence). CDR3 DNA: TGTGCCAGCAGCCTCCGGACAGGGGCCTATGGCTACACCTTC. Its translation is CASSLRTGAYGYTF.

This clone was found once. This sample includes further DNA sequences coding for the same CDR3. J is TRBJ1-1 and V is TRBV5-1; the match to TRBD1 covers 7 bases. CDR3 length: 14 amino acids. The germline V gene encodes CDR1 SGHRS and CDR2 YFSETQ. V lost 0 bases and J lost 3; bases outside the gene matches: 2. CDR3 residues: CASSLAGGYTEAFF. CDR3 coding DNA: TGCGCCAGCAGCTTGGCAGGGGGGTACACTGAAGCTTTCTTT.

This chain uses TRBV27 with TRBJ1-1, with D perhaps TRBD1 (5 bases). This CDR3 contains 12 residues. Trimming left V 8 bases short and J 6 bases short, with 13 bases between. Germline V gene sequence: CDR1 MNHEY, CDR2 SMNVEV (reference sequence). CDR3 DNA: TGTGCCAGCGGGCCAGGGCCTCCTGAAGCTTTCTTT. It is translated as CASGPGPPEAFF.

This chain uses TRBV15 with TRBJ2-7, with no clear D. Trimming shortened V by 5 bases and J by 5 bases, and 10 bases separated the two germline ends. The germline gives CDR1 LNHNV, CDR2 YYDKDF (reference sequence). The CDR3 covers 12 residues. CDR3 DNA: TGTGCCACCAGCGGAAGAAGGGACGAGCAGTACTTC. This gives the protein CATSGRRDEQYF. Complete variable domain (other parts from reference TRBV15 and TRBJ2-7): DAMVIQNPRYQVTQFGKPVTLSCSQTLNHNVMYWYQQKSSQAPKLLFHYYDKDFNNEADTPDNFQSRRPNTSFCFLDIRSPGLGDTAMYLCATSGRRDEQYFGPGTRLTVT.

The chain employs TRBV6-1 and TRBJ2-5; 9 bases map to TRBD1. The CDR3 consists of 15 residues. J gave up 4 bases and V 1 base, and 4 bases lay outside the gene matches. From germline, CDR1 is MNHNS and CDR2 SASEGT. CDR3 region: CASSEERQGGETQYF. The CDR3, as DNA: TGTGCCAGCAGTGAAGAGAGACAGGGGGGAGAGACCCAGTACTTC.

The chain employs TRBV5-1 and TRBJ2-7; tentative D call: TRBD1 (5 bases). The CDR3 contains 14 residues. V lost 0 bases, J lost 6 bases, and 13 bases lay in between. Germline values: CDR1 SGHRS, CDR2 YFSETQ. The CDR3 nucleotides read TGCGCCAGCAGCTTGGGGCAGGGTTTGAGCGAGCAGTACTTC. This translates into CASSLGQGLSEQYF.

A single count supports this clone. This chain links TRBV7-9 with TRBJ2-7, with D unclear. CDR1 and CDR2 from the germline V gene are SEHNR and FQNEAQ (reference sequence). The CDR3 consists of 16 residues. V gave up 6 bases and J gave up 0 bases, with 18 bases separating them. The CDR3 region has the DNA TGTGCCAGCAGTACCCTCCCCGCAGGCCCCTCCTACGAGCAGTACTTC. This sequence encodes CASSTLPAGPSYEQYF.

This chain joins TRBV5-4 and TRBJ1-1; no definite D call. Trimming cost V 7 bases and J 1 base, with 17 bases left between them. Germline V lookup: CDR1 SGHNT, CDR2 YYREEE (reference sequence). The CDR3 covers 15 residues. The CDR3 DNA sequence: TGTGCCAGCCTAGGAAGAGGTAACGGGAACACTGAAGCTTTCTTT. Its translation is CASLGRGNGNTEAFF.

The rearrangement uses TRBV30 and TRBJ2-7, with D perhaps matching TRBD1 (5 bases). The CDR3 sequence is 12 residues long. V was shortened by 1 base and J by 1 base, with 5 bases between the two germline ends. Germline values: CDR1 GTSNPN, CDR2 SVGIG (reference sequence). CDR3 in DNA: TGTGCCTGGAGTGCAGGGTCCTACGAGCAGTACTTC. Amino acids: CAWSAGSYEQYF.

The chain combines TRBV7-9 with TRBJ2-5; no clear D gene. The CDR3 runs to 16 residues. Germline CDR1 SEHNR, CDR2 FQNEAQ (reference sequence). The V end was cut by 1 base, the J end by 4 bases, with 16 bases between. The CDR3 coding sequence is TGTGCCAGCAGCTTAGTGTTTCCTTGGTTGTCAGAGACCCAGTACTTC. Residues: CASSLVFPWLSETQYF.

V gene TRBV9 combines with J gene TRBJ2-1; a possible D gene is TRBD2 (5 bases). CDR1 and CDR2 (germline): SGDLS, YYNGEE. Between the trimmed V and J ends, which lost 3 bases and 7 bases, there was a span of 8 bases. This CDR3 region has 12 residues. This chain's CDR3 is CASSADFNEQFF. In DNA form, the CDR3 reads TGTGCCAGCAGCGCGGACTTTAATGAGCAGTTCTTC.

V usage is TRBV9 and J usage is TRBJ2-2; 8 bases agree with TRBD1. Per the germline V gene, CDR1 is SGDLS and CDR2 is YYNGEE. CDR3 length equals 15 residues. The ends lost 3 bases at V and 4 bases at J; junction bases unmatched: 5. CDR3 bases: TGTGCCAGCAGCGAGGGGACAGGAGCCACCGGGGAGCTGTTTTTT. Amino acid sequence: CASSEGTGATGELFF.